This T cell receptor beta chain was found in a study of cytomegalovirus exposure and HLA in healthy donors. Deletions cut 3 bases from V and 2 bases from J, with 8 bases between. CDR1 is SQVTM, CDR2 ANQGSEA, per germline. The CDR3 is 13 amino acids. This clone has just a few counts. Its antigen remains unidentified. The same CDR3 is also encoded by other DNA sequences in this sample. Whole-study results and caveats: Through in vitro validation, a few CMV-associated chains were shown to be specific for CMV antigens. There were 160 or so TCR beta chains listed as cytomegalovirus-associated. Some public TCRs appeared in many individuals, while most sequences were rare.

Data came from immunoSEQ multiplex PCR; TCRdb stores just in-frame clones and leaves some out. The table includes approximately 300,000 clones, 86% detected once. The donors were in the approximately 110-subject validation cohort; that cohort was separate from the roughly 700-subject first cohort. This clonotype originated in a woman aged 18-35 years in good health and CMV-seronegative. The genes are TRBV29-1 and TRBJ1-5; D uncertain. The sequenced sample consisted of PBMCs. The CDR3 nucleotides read TGCAGCGTTGACGAGGGCGGCAATCAGCCCCAGCATTTT. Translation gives CSVDEGGNQPQHF.